The 12 T cell receptor beta chains below all came from one sample that was sequenced in a study of shared clonotypes between healthy human individuals. Some clones are missing from TCRdb's copy, which holds only in-frame ones; the method was immunoSEQ multiplex PCR. Of around 1,900,000 clones listed, just over 90% were seen once; the top ten hold around 1.7%. Naive CD8 cells comprised CD45RO-negative, CCR7-positively selected cells, excluding terminally differentiated effector memory CD45RA+ cells. The specimen was naive CD8+ T cells from PBMCs. These receptors were obtained from a man younger than 35 in good health. Some clones in this sample may be carry-over from other donors' samples.

The rearrangement uses TRBV28 and TRBJ1-2, with a weak D call TRBD1 (6 bases). The length of the CDR3 is 13 residues. The V end lost 8 bases, the J end lost 8 bases, and 18 bases lay between the germline ends. The germline gives CDR1 MDHEN, CDR2 SYDVKM. The CDR3, as DNA: TGTGCCAGCCGGGACATATCAGCAAGAGGCTACACCTTC. This encodes CASRDISARGYTF.

The sample holds one count of this clone. The chain uses TRBV5-1 and TRBJ2-1, with TRBD2 matching 11 bases. CDR3 length: 17 amino acids. The V gene end was trimmed by 3 bases and the J gene end by 3 bases; junction bases not matched to a gene: 8. CDR1 SGHRS and CDR2 YFSETQ come from the germline V gene. As DNA, the CDR3 is TGCGCCAGCAGCTCAAAACCGGGACTAGCGGTCTACAATGAGCAGTTCTTC. Translated: CASSSKPGLAVYNEQFF.

The chain joins TRBV11-2 to TRBJ2-2, with 9 positions matching TRBD2. V was clipped by 5 bases and J by 3 bases; unmatched bases: 16. The CDR3 runs to 19 residues. Germline assignment: CDR1 SGHAT and CDR2 FQNNGV. The CDR3 here is CASSPWGAREGVDTGELFF. The CDR3 region has the DNA TGTGCCAGCAGCCCGTGGGGGGCGCGGGAGGGCGTGGACACCGGGGAGCTGTTTTTT.

This clone appeared a few times. This chain uses TRBV7-9 with TRBJ1-2; no clear D gene. V lost 6 bases and J 4 bases, leaving 12 bases between the germline ends. Germline values: CDR1 SEHNR, CDR2 FQNEAQ (reference sequence). The length of the CDR3 is 13 residues. The DNA of the CDR3 is TGTGCCAGCAGTTTGGACGGCTTCTATGGCTACACCTTC. Its translation: CASSLDGFYGYTF.

The V and J genes are TRBV2 and TRBJ2-7, with D possibly being TRBD1 (7 bases). This CDR3 region has 15 residues. Looked up from germline, CDR1 is SNHLY and CDR2 is FYNNEI. The V and J ends lost 1 base and 2 bases respectively, with 12 bases between them. The CDR3 here is CASSEGRGETYEQYF. In DNA, the CDR3 is TGTGCCAGCAGTGAAGGCAGGGGGGAAACCTACGAGCAGTACTTC.

This chain links TRBV5-4 with TRBJ1-1; D ambiguous. Germline assignment: CDR1 SGHNT and CDR2 YYREEE (reference sequence). The length of the CDR3 is 14 residues. Trimming shortened V by 0 bases and J by 6 bases, and 12 bases separated the two germline ends. The CDR3 region has the DNA TGTGCCAGCAGCTTGGCCGGGTGGGGTGCTGAAGCTTTCTTT. It encodes CASSLAGWGAEAFF.

The V and J genes are TRBV30 and TRBJ2-7, with D perhaps matching TRBD1 (6 bases). The CDR3 is 20 residues long. Germline V gives CDR1 GTSNPN, CDR2 SVGIG (reference sequence). V gave up 0 bases and J gave up 3 bases, with 30 bases separating them. As DNA, the CDR3 is TGTGCCTGGAGTGTACTCTTGATTCGGCAGGGGCCTCCCCCCGACTACGAGCAGTACTTC. Protein sequence: CAWSVLLIRQGPPPDYEQYF.

The gene calls are TRBV27 and TRBJ2-7, with TRBD2 matching 10 bases. The V and J ends lost 2 bases and 2 bases, in that order; junction bases with no gene match: 3. Germline V gene sequence: CDR1 MNHEY, CDR2 SMNVEV (reference sequence). This CDR3 spans 15 amino acids. The CDR3 here is CASSLILAGTYEQYF. The DNA for the CDR3 is TGTGCCAGCAGTTTAATACTAGCGGGGACCTACGAGCAGTACTTC.

This chain uses TRBV6-1 with TRBJ2-5; the D gene could be TRBD1 or TRBD2 (5 bases each). Gene TRBJ2-7 matches the end of the DNA better, so the J call may be wrong. Germline CDR1 reads MNHNS; CDR2 reads SASEGT. This CDR3 comprises 13 residues. The CDR3 is CASKVGGSYEQYF. CDR3 in DNA: TGTGCCAGCAAGGTTGGGGGTAGCTACGAGCAGTACTTC.

The J gene is TRBJ2-2, the V gene TRBV19; weak D call: TRBD1 (5 bases). V lost 3 bases, J lost 3 bases, and 14 bases lay in between. Germline CDR1 reads LNHDA; CDR2 reads SQIVND (reference sequence). The CDR3 is 16 amino acids. Here the CDR3 DNA reads TGTGCCAGTAGTATCCTCGACAGACCAGACACCGGGGAGCTGTTTTTT. Its protein is CASSILDRPDTGELFF.

The chain employs TRBV7-6 and TRBJ1-1, with a weak D call TRBD1 (6 bases). Germline values: CDR1 SGHVS, CDR2 FNYEAQ. Between the trimmed V and J ends, which lost 3 bases and 5 bases, there was a span of 19 bases. The CDR3 covers 16 residues. This CDR3 reads CASSFLGGEVGTEAFF. The CDR3, as DNA: TGTGCCAGCAGCTTCCTAGGGGGGGAAGTGGGAACTGAAGCTTTCTTT.

The V and J genes are TRBV15 and TRBJ1-2; unclear D gene. Trimming removed 3 bases from V and 6 bases from J, with 14 bases in between. Germline CDR1 and CDR2: LNHNV and YYDKDF (reference sequence). The CDR3 loop spans 14 amino acids. The CDR3 DNA sequence: TGTGCCACCAGCAGGGCCAACCTCCAGGATGGCTACACCTTC. This gives the protein CATSRANLQDGYTF.